The rows below give T cell receptor beta chains drawn from one sample of a study of blood T cell repertoires in COVID-19. Repertoires were generated with immunoSEQ multiplex PCR, while TCRdb's copy carries only in-frame clones and drops some. This sample has around 500,000 clones, with 70% to 90% found just once. Sequencing was performed on PBMCs or T cells enriched from blood (not recorded which). The receptors originated from a woman aged 55-69 years who had recovered from COVID-19. Both conserved end residues are part of each CDR3. Each record gives: D gene, clone size, V gene, J gene, CDR3 DNA, CDR3 protein. D genes are given only for firm matches. The size entry is marked missing in some rows and otherwise reads once, few, many or a size class.

>-|-|TRBV6-2/TRBV6-3|TRBJ1-2
TGTGCCAGCAGTTACGCTCATGGCAGCGTCTATGGCTACACCTTC
CASSYAHGSVYGYTF
>TRBD1|-|TRBV6-5|TRBJ2-7
TGTGCCAGCAGTCCTCGGGACAGCTCCTACGAGCAGTACTTC
CASSPRDSSYEQYF
>-|-|TRBV4-1|TRBJ2-2
TGCGCCAGCAGCCCCGACACCGGGGAGCTGTTTTTT
CASSPDTGELFF
>-|-|TRBV30|TRBJ2-2
TGTGCCTGGAGTCCGACACTAGGGACCGGGGAGCTGTTTTTT
CAWSPTLGTGELFF
>TRBD1|-|TRBV6-5|TRBJ1-1
TGTGCCAGCAGGAGCTACAGGGGTGAAGCTTTCTTT
CASRSYRGEAFF
>-|once|TRBV5-1|TRBJ1-1
TGCGCCAGCAGAGGGAGGAACATGAACACTGAAGCTTTCTTT
CASRGRNMNTEAFF
>-|-|TRBV24-1|TRBJ2-2
TGTGCCACCAGACAGGGAACGAACACCGGGGAGCTGTTTTTT
CATRQGTNTGELFF
>-|few|TRBV19|TRBJ1-5
TGTGCCAGTAGGCGGCGGGGGGGCAATCAGCCCCAGCATTTT
CASRRRGGNQPQHF
>TRBD1|-|TRBV6-4|TRBJ1-1
TGTGCCAGCACCAAGGGGGCGACAGGGGTTTTGAACACTGAAGCTTTCTTT
CASTKGATGVLNTEAFF
>TRBD2|-|TRBV4-2|TRBJ2-3
TGTGCCAGCAGCCGGAGCGGGGGGTTCTCTAGCACAGATACGCAGTATTTT
CASSRSGGFSSTDTQYF
>TRBD1|-|TRBV6-5|TRBJ1-2
TGTGCCAGCAGGGATGGGACAGCCTATGGCTACACCTTC
CASRDGTAYGYTF
>TRBD1|-|TRBV28|TRBJ2-2
TGTGCCAGCAGGACAGGGTTCGACACCGGGGAGCTGTTTTTT
CASRTGFDTGELFF
>TRBD2|-|TRBV19|TRBJ2-1
TGTGCCAGTACCCGGACTAGCGGGGGGGCTTACAATGAGCAGTTCTTC
CASTRTSGGAYNEQFF
>TRBD2|-|TRBV7-2|TRBJ2-1
TGTGCCAGCAGCCCCTTTTTTCGGGGGGTCAATGAGCAGTTCTTC
CASSPFFRGVNEQFF
>TRBD1|-|TRBV6-5|TRBJ1-2
TGTGCCAGCAGTCGGGGACAGCCATATGGCTACACCTTC
CASSRGQPYGYTF
>-|-|TRBV27|TRBJ2-4
TGTGCCAGCAGCCCCCCAGGCTTGATAGCCAAAAACATTCAGTACTTC
CASSPPGLIAKNIQYF
>-|-|TRBV27|TRBJ2-7
TGTGCCAGCAGGCCCGCCGACAGCTACGGCGAGCAGTACTTC
CASRPADSYGEQYF
>-|-|TRBV28|TRBJ2-7
TGTGCCAGCAGGCGGGACAGTTCCTACGAGCAGTACTTC
CASRRDSSYEQYF
>TRBD2|once|TRBV19|TRBJ2-1
TGTGCCAGTAGTGGGACTAGCGGGGGATACAATGAGCAGTTCTTC
CASSGTSGGYNEQFF
>-|-|TRBV3-1/TRBV3-2|TRBJ1-2
TGTGCCAGCAGCCAAGGGTCGGGGGGCGCCGGTGGCTACACCTTC
CASSQGSGGAGGYTF
>-|-|TRBV2|TRBJ1-1
TGTGCCAGCGTCAGGGAAGGAACTGAAGCTTTCTTT
CASVREGTEAFF
>-|-|TRBV2|TRBJ1-1
TGTGCCAGCGAAAAACAGGCTGAAGGATACACTGAAGCTTTCTTT
CASEKQAEGYTEAFF
>TRBD2|-|TRBV7-2|TRBJ2-1
TGTGCCAGCAGCCCCGGGGCTAGCGGGGTCTACAATGAGCAGTTCTTC
CASSPGASGVYNEQFF
>-|-|TRBV10-1|TRBJ2-5
TGCGCCAGCAGTGATGGGCACCTCCAAGAGACCCAGTACTTC
CASSDGHLQETQYF
>-|-|TRBV6-1|TRBJ1-6
TGTGCCAGCAGTGAAGGACAGGTTATTCACAGCTCCTATAATTCACCCCTCCACTTT
CASSEGQVIHSSYNSPLHF
>TRBD2|-|TRBV2|TRBJ2-4
TGTGCCAGCAGTGATGTCGCGGGGGGGAGAAACATTCAGTACTTC
CASSDVAGGRNIQYF
>TRBD1|-|TRBV5-6|TRBJ1-1
TGTGCCAGCAGCATCAACAGGGGCACTGAAGCTTTCTTT
CASSINRGTEAFF
>TRBD2|-|TRBV19|TRBJ2-5
TGTGCCAGTAGTATAGGAGGTAGCGGGGGGGCGAGAGAGACCCAGTACTTC
CASSIGGSGGARETQYF
>TRBD1|-|TRBV27|TRBJ1-6
TGTGCCAGCAGTCCCGACAGGGGTAGTTCCTATAATTCACCCCTCCACTTT
CASSPDRGSSYNSPLHF
>-|-|TRBV3-1/TRBV3-2|TRBJ1-1
TGTGCCAGCAGCCAAGGGGCAGTCAACACTGAAGCTTTCTTT
CASSQGAVNTEAFF
>-|-|TRBV9|TRBJ1-4
TGTGCCAGCAGCGGGACACCGGGGGCAACTAATGAAAAACTGTTTTTT
CASSGTPGATNEKLFF
>-|-|TRBV15|TRBJ1-2
TGTGCCACCAGCAGAGCGGGCTATGGCTACACCTTC
CATSRAGYGYTF
>-|-|TRBV30|TRBJ1-2
TGTGCCTGGAGACTACAGGGCGGGGGCTATGGCTACACCTTC
CAWRLQGGGYGYTF
>TRBD2|once|TRBV11-2|TRBJ2-3
TGTGCCAGCAGCTTAGTTCTGCGGGGGGGGACGGATACGCAGTATTTT
CASSLVLRGGTDTQYF
>TRBD1|-|TRBV12-3/TRBV12-4|TRBJ2-7
TGTGCCAGCAGTTCGACAGGGATCTACGAGCAGTACTTC
CASSSTGIYEQYF
>TRBD2|-|TRBV19|TRBJ2-2
TGTGCCAGTAGTCGGGGGGACTTGAACACCGGGGAGCTGTTTTTT
CASSRGDLNTGELFF
>-|-|TRBV30|TRBJ2-5
TGTGCCTGGAGTGTACAGACCCCCACAGGGCAAGAGACCCAGTACTTC
CAWSVQTPTGQETQYF
>-|once|TRBV28|TRBJ1-3
TGTGCCACCACAGGCCAGGAAAACACCATATATTTT
CATTGQENTIYF
>TRBD1|-|TRBV5-4|TRBJ1-1
TGTGCCAGCAGCTCCGGACAGGGGGTTGTTGAAGCTTTCTTT
CASSSGQGVVEAFF
>-|-|TRBV9|TRBJ1-2
TGTGCCAGCAGCGTAGTCGGGGGAGGGGGCTACACCTTC
CASSVVGGGGYTF
>-|-|TRBV2|TRBJ1-2
TGTGCCAGCAGTAGCGGGGGCTCTGGGGGCTACACCTTC
CASSSGGSGGYTF
>-|once|TRBV19|TRBJ1-1
TGTGCCAGCATGAACACTGAAGCTTTCTTT
CASMNTEAFF
>-|-|TRBV13|TRBJ1-2
TGTGCCAGCAGCTTACGGGGGTCCCAAGAATATGGCTACACCTTC
CASSLRGSQEYGYTF
>TRBD1|many|TRBV27|TRBJ1-2
TGTGCCAGCAGTCCTCCGGCAGGGGGCGGCTACACCTTC
CASSPPAGGGYTF
>-|-|TRBV5-4|TRBJ1-6
TGTGCCAGCAGCTTTTATGTCGAGAGCTCCTATAATTCACCCCTCCACTTT
CASSFYVESSYNSPLHF
>-|-|TRBV6-5|TRBJ2-3
TGTGCCAGCAGTTACGGGGACTCTCTCTTTTGGCAGTATTTT
CASSYGDSLFWQYF
>-|many|TRBV27|TRBJ1-5
TGTGCCAGCAGTTTTGGTTTGGGGGGAGGTCAGCCCCAGCATTTT
CASSFGLGGGQPQHF
>-|-|TRBV5-6|TRBJ1-5
TGTGCCAGCTCCATAGGGGGAGATCAGCCCCAGCATTTT
CASSIGGDQPQHF
>-|-|TRBV30|TRBJ1-3
TGTGCCTGGTCCCGGGACTTAACCTCTGGAAACACCATATATTTT
CAWSRDLTSGNTIYF
>-|once|TRBV6-5|TRBJ1-3
TGTGCCAGCAGTTACGCGACTGGCGCTGGAAACACCATATATTTT
CASSYATGAGNTIYF
>-|-|TRBV12-3/TRBV12-4|TRBJ1-2
TGTGCCAGCAGTTTAGAACAGGGCGGTGGCTACACCTTC
CASSLEQGGGYTF
>TRBD1|-|TRBV7-7|TRBJ1-5
TGTGCCAGCAGCGCGGGACAGGGGCAGCCCCAGCATTTT
CASSAGQGQPQHF
>-|-|TRBV19|TRBJ1-5
TGTGCCAGTAGTATAGATCTTTCCAGGGGTAGGGGCAATCAGCCCCAGCATTTT
CASSIDLSRGRGNQPQHF
>-|-|TRBV2|TRBJ2-2
TGTGCCAGCAGTGAGATAGGGGTTGGCGGGGAGCTGTTTTTT
CASSEIGVGGELFF
>TRBD1|-|TRBV19|TRBJ1-1
TGTGCCAGTAGTACAGGGGGCCGCACTGAAGCTTTCTTT
CASSTGGRTEAFF
>TRBD2|-|TRBV19|TRBJ2-3
TGTGCCAGTAGTATAATAGGACTAGCGGGCCGTTCGGGAGATACGCAGTATTTT
CASSIIGLAGRSGDTQYF
>-|-|TRBV7-2|TRBJ1-1
TGTGCCAGCAGCTTAGCTTGGCAGGCTGGCTACACTGAAGCTTTCTTT
CASSLAWQAGYTEAFF
>-|-|TRBV5-8|TRBJ2-6
TGTGCCAGCAGCTTGCGCGACTCTGGGGCCAACGTCCTGACTTTC
CASSLRDSGANVLTF
>-|-|TRBV2|TRBJ1-3
TGTGCCAGCAGGGGGGACTCAAACACCATATATTTT
CASRGDSNTIYF